The rows below give T cell receptor beta chains drawn from one sample of a study of response to subunit inactivated influenza vaccine. TCRdb itself ran the RT-PCR reads through MiXCR, one entry per CDR3 protein. The sample contains roughly 650,000 distinct CDR3 sequences, about a sixth of which appear only once. The specimen comprised PBMCs from blood, sampled roughly 12 days after vaccination. All receptors derive from a man aged 45-65 years who received an inactivated influenza vaccine. Each CDR3 is given with its conserved first and last residue. The D gene is left open where the match is weak. The size entry is marked missing in some rows and otherwise reads once, few, many or a size class.

clone_size: .; j_call: TRBJ1-1; d_call: .; v_call: TRBV29-1; cdr3_aa: CSVEGLGGVNTEAFF; cdr3_nt: TGCAGCGTTGAAGGCCTTGGCGGGGTGAACACTGAAGCTTTCTTT
clone_size: .; j_call: TRBJ2-2; d_call: .; v_call: TRBV20-1; cdr3_aa: CSAETGTINTGELFF; cdr3_nt: TGCAGTGCTGAAACCGGGACAATCAACACCGGGGAGCTGTTTTTT
clone_size: .; j_call: TRBJ2-1; d_call: .; v_call: TRBV7-2; cdr3_aa: CASSKRDTPTREQFF; cdr3_nt: TGTGCCAGCAGCAAGAGGGACACCCCTACAAGGGAGCAGTTCTTC
clone_size: few; j_call: TRBJ2-3; d_call: TRBD2; v_call: TRBV6-2/TRBV6-3; cdr3_aa: CASSYRREGATDTQYF; cdr3_nt: TGTGCCAGCAGTTACAGACGGGAGGGAGCCACAGATACGCAGTATTTT
clone_size: few; j_call: TRBJ1-2; d_call: .; v_call: TRBV7-2; cdr3_aa: CASSFDRRRVNGYTF; cdr3_nt: TGTGCCAGCAGCTTCGACAGGCGGCGGGTCAATGGCTACACCTTC
clone_size: .; j_call: TRBJ1-1; d_call: TRBD1; v_call: TRBV7-9; cdr3_aa: CASSLEFGTGTEAFF; cdr3_nt: TGTGCCAGCAGCTTAGAATTCGGGACAGGCACTGAAGCTTTCTTT
clone_size: few; j_call: TRBJ2-7; d_call: .; v_call: TRBV20-1; cdr3_aa: CSARYGGYEQYF; cdr3_nt: TGCAGTGCTAGATATGGGGGGTACGAGCAGTACTTC
clone_size: .; j_call: TRBJ2-5; d_call: TRBD2; v_call: TRBV6-1; cdr3_aa: CASSEEGGGFGETQYF; cdr3_nt: TGTGCCAGCAGTGAAGAAGGCGGGGGGTTCGGAGAGACCCAGTACTTC
clone_size: .; j_call: TRBJ2-2; d_call: .; v_call: TRBV2; cdr3_aa: CATLGKSGELFF; cdr3_nt: TGTGCCACCTTAGGGAAGAGCGGGGAGCTGTTTTTT
clone_size: .; j_call: TRBJ2-5; d_call: TRBD1; v_call: TRBV20-1; cdr3_aa: CSACDRGRAETQYF; cdr3_nt: TGCAGTGCTTGCGACAGGGGGCGAGCGGAGACCCAGTACTTC
clone_size: .; j_call: TRBJ2-7; d_call: TRBD2; v_call: TRBV9; cdr3_aa: CASSEGLAGGDEQYF; cdr3_nt: TGTGCCAGCAGCGAGGGACTAGCGGGGGGAGACGAGCAGTACTTC
clone_size: few; j_call: TRBJ2-1; d_call: TRBD1; v_call: TRBV28; cdr3_aa: CASSFPDRGDEQFF; cdr3_nt: TGTGCCAGCAGTTTCCCCGACAGGGGCGATGAGCAGTTCTTC
clone_size: many; j_call: TRBJ2-4; d_call: TRBD2; v_call: TRBV28; cdr3_aa: CASSYLAGPALAKNIQYF; cdr3_nt: TGTGCCAGCAGTTATCTAGCGGGTCCAGCCCTAGCCAAAAACATTCAGTACTTC
clone_size: .; j_call: TRBJ1-2; d_call: .; v_call: TRBV6-5; cdr3_aa: CASSSLGDYGYTF; cdr3_nt: TGTGCCAGCAGTTCCCTTGGGGACTATGGCTACACCTTC
clone_size: few; j_call: TRBJ2-7; d_call: .; v_call: TRBV5-6; cdr3_aa: CASSWGAQSGLSYEQYF; cdr3_nt: TGTGCCAGCAGCTGGGGGGCTCAAAGCGGCCTCTCCTACGAGCAGTACTTC
clone_size: few; j_call: TRBJ2-1; d_call: TRBD1; v_call: TRBV12-3/TRBV12-4; cdr3_aa: CASSQGQGITEQFF; cdr3_nt: TGTGCCAGCAGCCAGGGACAGGGTATTACTGAGCAGTTCTTC
clone_size: .; j_call: TRBJ1-5; d_call: .; v_call: TRBV7-2; cdr3_aa: CASSLGSRQPQHF; cdr3_nt: TGTGCCAGCAGCTTGGGAAGTCGTCAGCCCCAGCATTTT
clone_size: few; j_call: TRBJ2-2; d_call: .; v_call: TRBV12-3/TRBV12-4; cdr3_aa: CASSLGGHFLGELFF; cdr3_nt: TGTGCCAGCAGTTTAGGGGGACACTTTCTCGGGGAGCTGTTTTTT
clone_size: few; j_call: TRBJ2-7; d_call: .; v_call: TRBV7-9; cdr3_aa: CASSKGFNYEQYF; cdr3_nt: TGTGCCAGCAGTAAGGGTTTCAACTACGAGCAGTACTTC